The present TCR beta chain was sequenced within a study of cytomegalovirus exposure and HLA in healthy donors. The CDR3 is 15 residues long. V was pared by 0 bases and J by 6 bases, with 10 bases of the junction left unmatched. Germline V lookup: CDR1 SQVTM, CDR2 ANQGSEA. Primers for the PCR totalled 60 Vbeta and 13 Jbeta. The method was immunoSEQ multiplex PCR; TCRdb's version includes in-frame clones alone and lacks a portion of them. In the table there are roughly 160,000 clones, 85% of which are singletons. The clonotype originates from a boy aged 2 to 10 in good health and CMV-seronegative. The V and J genes are TRBV29-1 and TRBJ1-2, with TRBD1 matching 7 bases. Sequencing input: PBMCs. The CDR3 loop reads CSVEDRGGRVNGYTF. CDR3 DNA: TGCAGCGTTGAAGATCGAGGGGGCAGGGTGAATGGCTACACCTTC.